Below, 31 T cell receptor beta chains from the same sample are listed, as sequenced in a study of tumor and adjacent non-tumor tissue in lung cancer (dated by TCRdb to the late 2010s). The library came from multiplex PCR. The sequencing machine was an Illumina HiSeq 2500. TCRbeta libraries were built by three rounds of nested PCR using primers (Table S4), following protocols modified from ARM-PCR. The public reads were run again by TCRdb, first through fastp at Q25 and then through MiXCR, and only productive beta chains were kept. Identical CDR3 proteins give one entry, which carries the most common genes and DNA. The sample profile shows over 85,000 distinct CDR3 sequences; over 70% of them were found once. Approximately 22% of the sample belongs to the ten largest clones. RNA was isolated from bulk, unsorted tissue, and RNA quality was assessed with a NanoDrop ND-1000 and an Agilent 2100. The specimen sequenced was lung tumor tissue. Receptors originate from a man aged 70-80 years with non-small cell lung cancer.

Here the CDR3 DNA reads TGTGCCATCAGTGCAGGGGAGACAGATATGCACTATTTT. It encodes CAISAGETDMHYF. The rearrangement links TRBV10-3 to TRBJ2-3, with D tentatively TRBD1 (6 bases). Germline V gene data show CDR1 as ENHRY and CDR2 as SYGVKD. Trimming pared 4 bases from V and 15 bases from J, leaving 20 bases between. There are 13 residues in the CDR3.

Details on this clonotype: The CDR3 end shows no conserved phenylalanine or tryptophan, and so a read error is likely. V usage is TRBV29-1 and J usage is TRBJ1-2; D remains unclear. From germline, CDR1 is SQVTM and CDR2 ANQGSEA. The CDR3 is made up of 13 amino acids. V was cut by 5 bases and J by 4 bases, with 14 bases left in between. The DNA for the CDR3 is TGCAGCGTTATCCTGACGGGAGCCTATGGCTACACCTTA. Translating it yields CSVILTGAYGYTL.

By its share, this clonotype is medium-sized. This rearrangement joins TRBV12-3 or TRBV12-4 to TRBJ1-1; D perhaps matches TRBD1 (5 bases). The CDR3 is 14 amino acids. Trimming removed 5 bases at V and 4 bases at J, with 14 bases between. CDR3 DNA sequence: TGTGCCAGCAGTCTCTCCGGGGGGGTCACTGAAGCTTTCTTT. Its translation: CASSLSGGVTEAFF.

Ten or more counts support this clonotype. CDR3 bases: TGCGCCAGCAGCTTACGGGGAGACACTGAAGCTTTCTTT. Translation gives CASSLRGDTEAFF. V is TRBV5-1 and J is TRBJ1-1; D not resolved. The CDR3 is 13 residues long. Per the germline V gene, CDR1 is SGHRS and CDR2 is YFSETQ. With 2 bases removed from V and 3 bases from J, the gap between germline ends came to 8 bases.

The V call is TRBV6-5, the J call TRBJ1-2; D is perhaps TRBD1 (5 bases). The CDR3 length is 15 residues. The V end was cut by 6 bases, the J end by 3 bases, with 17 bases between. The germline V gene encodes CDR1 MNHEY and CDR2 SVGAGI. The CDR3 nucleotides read TGTGCCAGCAGCCACCGTATGGGGGGGGACTATGGCTACACCTTC. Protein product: CASSHRMGGDYGYTF.

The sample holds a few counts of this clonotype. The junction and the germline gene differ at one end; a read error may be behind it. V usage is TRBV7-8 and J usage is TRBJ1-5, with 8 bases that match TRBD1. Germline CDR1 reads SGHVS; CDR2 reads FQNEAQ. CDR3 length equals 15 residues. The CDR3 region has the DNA TGTGTCAGCAGCGGGACAGGTAATAGCAATCAGCCCCAGCATTTT. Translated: CVSSGTGNSNQPQHF.

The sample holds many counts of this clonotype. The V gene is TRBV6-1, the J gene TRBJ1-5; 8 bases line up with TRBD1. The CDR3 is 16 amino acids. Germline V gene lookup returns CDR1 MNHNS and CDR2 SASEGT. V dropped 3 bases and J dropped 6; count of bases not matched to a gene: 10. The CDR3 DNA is TGTGCCAGCAGTGAGGGGGCCCGACAGGGGTCTCAGCCCCAGCATTTT. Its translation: CASSEGARQGSQPQHF.

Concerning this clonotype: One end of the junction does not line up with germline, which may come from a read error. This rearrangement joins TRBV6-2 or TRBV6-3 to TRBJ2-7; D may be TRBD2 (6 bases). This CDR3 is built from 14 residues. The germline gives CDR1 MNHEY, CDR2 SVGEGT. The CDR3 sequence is CANGVGLRAYEHYF. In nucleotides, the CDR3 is TGTGCCAACGGTGTGGGACTTCGAGCCTACGAGCATTACTTC.

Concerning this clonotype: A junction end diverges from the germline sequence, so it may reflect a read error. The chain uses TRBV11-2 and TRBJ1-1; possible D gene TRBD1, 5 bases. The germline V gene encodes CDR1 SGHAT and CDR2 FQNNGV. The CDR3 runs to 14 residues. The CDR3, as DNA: TGTACGAGCACTAGGGCGGGGGGGAACACTGAGGCTTTCTTT. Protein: CTSTRAGGNTEAFF.

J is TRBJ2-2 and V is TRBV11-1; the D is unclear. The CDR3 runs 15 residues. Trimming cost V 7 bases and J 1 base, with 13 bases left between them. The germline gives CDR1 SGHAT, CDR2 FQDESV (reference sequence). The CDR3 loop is CASNFFGLNTGELFF. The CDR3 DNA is TGTGCCAGCAACTTTTTTGGCTTGAACACCGGGGAGCTGTTTTTT. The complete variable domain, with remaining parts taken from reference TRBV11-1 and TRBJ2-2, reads EAEVAQSPRYKITEKSQAVAFWCDPISGHATLYWYRQILGQGPELLVQFQDESVVDDSQLPKDRFSAERLKGVDSTLKIQPAELGDSAMYLCASNFFGLNTGELFFGEGSRLTVL.

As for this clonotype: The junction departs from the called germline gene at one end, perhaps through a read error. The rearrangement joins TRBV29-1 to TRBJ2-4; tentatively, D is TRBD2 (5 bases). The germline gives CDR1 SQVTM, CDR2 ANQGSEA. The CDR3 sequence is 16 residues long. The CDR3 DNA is TGCAGCGTTGAAGTATCGTCCGCGCTAGCCAAAAGCATTCACTACTTC. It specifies CSVEVSSALAKSIHYF.

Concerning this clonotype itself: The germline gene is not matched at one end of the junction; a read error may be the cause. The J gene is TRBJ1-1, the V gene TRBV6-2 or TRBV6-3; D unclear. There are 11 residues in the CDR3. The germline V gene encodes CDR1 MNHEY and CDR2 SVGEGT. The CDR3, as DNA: TGTGCCAACAGTCGAAACCTCAGGGCTTTCTTT. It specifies CANSRNLRAFF.

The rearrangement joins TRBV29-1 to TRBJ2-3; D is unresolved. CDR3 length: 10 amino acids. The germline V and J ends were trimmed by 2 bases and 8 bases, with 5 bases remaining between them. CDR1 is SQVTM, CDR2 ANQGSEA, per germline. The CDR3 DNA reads TGCAGCGTTGAACGAGCTACGCAGTATTTT. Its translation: CSVERATQYF.

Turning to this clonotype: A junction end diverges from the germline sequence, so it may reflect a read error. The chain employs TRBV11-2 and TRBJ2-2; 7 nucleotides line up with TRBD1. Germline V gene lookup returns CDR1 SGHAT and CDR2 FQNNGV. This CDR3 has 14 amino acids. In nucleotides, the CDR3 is TGTTCCAGCAGCCTGGACAGGCAATCCGGGGAGCTGTTTTTT. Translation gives CSSSLDRQSGELFF.

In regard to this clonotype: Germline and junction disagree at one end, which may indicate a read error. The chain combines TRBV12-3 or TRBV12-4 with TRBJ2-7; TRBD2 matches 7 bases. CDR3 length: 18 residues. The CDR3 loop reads CASSFWGGGEVVSYEHYF. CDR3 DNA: TGTGCCAGCAGTTTTTGGGGGGGGGGGGAGGTCGTGTCCTACGAGCACTACTTC.

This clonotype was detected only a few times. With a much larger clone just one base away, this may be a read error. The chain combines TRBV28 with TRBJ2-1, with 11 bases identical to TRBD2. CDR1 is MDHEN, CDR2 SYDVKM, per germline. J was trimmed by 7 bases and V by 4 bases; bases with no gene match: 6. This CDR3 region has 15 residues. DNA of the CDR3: TGTGCCAGCAGTTGGGGACTAGCGGTTATAAATGAGCAGTTCTTC. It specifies CASSWGLAVINEQFF. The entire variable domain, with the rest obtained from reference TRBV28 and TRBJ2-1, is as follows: DVKVTQSSRYLVKRTGEKVFLECVQDMDHENMFWYRQDPGLGLRLIYFSYDVKMKEKGDIPEGYSVSREKKERFSLILESASTNQTSMYLCASSWGLAVINEQFFGPGTRLTVL.

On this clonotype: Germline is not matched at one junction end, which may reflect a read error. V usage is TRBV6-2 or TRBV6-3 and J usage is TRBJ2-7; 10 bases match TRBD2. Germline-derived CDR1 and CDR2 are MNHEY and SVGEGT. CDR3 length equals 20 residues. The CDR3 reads CTSSYSPRWTSGHYSYEQYF. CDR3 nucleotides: TGTACCAGCAGTTACTCGCCCCGTTGGACTAGCGGACATTACTCCTACGAACAGTACTTC.

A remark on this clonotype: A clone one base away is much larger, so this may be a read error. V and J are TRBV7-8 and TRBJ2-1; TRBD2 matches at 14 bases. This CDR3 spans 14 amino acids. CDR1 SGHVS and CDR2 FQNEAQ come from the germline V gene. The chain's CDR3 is CASSLGLAGGGEYF. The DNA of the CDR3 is TGTGCCAGCAGCTTAGGACTAGCGGGGGGGGGAGAGTACTTC.

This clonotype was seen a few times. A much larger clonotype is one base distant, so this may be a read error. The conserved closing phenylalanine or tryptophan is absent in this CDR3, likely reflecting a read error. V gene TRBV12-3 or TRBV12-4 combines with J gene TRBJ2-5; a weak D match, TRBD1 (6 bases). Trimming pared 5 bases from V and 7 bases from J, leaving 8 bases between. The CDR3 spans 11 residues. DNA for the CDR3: TGTGCCAGCAGTCTCAGGGGGACCCAGTACTCC. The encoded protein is CASSLRGTQYS.

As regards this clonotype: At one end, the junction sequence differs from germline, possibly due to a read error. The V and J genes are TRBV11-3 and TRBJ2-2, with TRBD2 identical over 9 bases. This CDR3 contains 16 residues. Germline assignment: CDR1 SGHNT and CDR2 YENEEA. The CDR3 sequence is CAGSGWAVAGAGELFF. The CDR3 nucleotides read TGTGCCGGCAGCGGCTGGGCGGTAGCGGGGGCCGGGGAGCTGTTTTTC.

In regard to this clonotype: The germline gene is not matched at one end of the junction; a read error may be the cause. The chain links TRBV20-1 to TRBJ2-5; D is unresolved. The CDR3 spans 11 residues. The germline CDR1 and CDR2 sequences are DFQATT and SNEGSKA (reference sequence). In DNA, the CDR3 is TGCAGTATAGCCATGGGGTGGACCCAGTATTTC. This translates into CSIAMGWTQYF.

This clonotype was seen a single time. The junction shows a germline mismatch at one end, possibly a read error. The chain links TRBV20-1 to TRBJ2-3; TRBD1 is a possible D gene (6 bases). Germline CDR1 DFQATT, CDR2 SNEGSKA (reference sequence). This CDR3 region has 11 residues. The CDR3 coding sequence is TGCAGTGCCGTAGGGGGAGATACGCAGTACTTT. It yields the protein CSAVGGDTQYF.

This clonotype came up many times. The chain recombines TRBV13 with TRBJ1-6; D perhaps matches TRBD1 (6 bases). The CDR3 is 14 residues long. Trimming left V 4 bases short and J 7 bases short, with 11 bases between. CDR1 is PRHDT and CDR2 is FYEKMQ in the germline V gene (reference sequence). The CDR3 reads CASSSTGENSPLHF. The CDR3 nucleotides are TGTGCCAGCAGCTCGACAGGAGAAAATTCACCCCTCCACTTT. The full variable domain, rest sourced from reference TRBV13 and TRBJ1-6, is AAGVIQSPRHLIKEKRETATLKCYPIPRHDTVYWYQQGPGQDPQFLISFYEKMQSDKGSIPDRFSAQQFSDYHSELNMSSLELGDSALYFCASSSTGENSPLHFGNGTRLTVT.

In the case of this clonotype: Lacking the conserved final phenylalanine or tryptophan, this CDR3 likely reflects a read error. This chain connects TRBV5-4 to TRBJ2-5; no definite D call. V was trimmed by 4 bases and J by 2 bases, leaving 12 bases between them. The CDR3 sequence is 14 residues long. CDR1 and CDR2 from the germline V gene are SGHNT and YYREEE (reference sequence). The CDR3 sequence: CASSTAGPQETQYL. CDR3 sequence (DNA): TGTGCCAGCAGCACCGCAGGACCGCAAGAGACCCAGTACTTA.

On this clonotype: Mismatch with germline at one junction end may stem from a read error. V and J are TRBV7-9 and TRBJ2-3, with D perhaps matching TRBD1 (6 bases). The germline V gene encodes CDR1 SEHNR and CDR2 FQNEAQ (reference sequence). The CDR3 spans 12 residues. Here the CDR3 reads CANGQRADTHYF. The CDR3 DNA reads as TGTGCTAACGGACAGCGTGCAGATACGCACTATTTT.

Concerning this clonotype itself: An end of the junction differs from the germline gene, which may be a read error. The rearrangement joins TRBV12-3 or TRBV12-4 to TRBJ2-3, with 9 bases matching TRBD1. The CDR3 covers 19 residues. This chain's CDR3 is CASGLVRDREGEFYLTEYF. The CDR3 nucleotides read TGTGCCAGCGGTTTGGTCCGGGACAGGGAAGGGGAGTTTTATTTGACGGAGTATTTT.

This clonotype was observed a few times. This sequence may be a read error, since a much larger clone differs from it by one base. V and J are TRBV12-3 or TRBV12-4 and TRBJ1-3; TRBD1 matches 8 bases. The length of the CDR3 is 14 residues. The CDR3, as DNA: TGTGCCAGCAGGATGGACAGGGCTGGAGACACCATATATTTT. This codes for CASRMDRAGDTIYF.

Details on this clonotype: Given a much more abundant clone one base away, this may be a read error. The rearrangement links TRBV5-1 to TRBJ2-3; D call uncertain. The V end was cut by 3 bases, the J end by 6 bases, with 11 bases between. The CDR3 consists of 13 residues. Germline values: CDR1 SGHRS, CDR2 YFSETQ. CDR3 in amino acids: CASSSEIGDTQYF. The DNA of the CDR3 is TGCGCCAGCAGCTCCGAGATTGGTGATACGCAGTATTTT.

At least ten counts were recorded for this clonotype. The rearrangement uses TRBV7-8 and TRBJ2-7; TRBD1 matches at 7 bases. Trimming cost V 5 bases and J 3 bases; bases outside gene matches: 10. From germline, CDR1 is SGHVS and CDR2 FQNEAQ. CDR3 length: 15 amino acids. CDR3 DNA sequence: TGTGCCAGCAGCCTCCAGGGACAGACAAACTACGAGCAGTACTTC. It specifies CASSLQGQTNYEQYF.

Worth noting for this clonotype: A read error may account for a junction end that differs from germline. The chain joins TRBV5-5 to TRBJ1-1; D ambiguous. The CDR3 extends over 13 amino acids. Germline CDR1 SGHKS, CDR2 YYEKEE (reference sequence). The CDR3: CGSSLGLNTEAFF. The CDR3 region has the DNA TGTGGCAGCAGCTTAGGGCTGAATACTGAAGCTTTCTTT.

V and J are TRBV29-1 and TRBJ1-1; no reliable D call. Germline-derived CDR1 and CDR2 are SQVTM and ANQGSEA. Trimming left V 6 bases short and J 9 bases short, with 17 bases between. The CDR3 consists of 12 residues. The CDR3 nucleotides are TGCAGCGTCTTAGGTCAGGTAACTAAAGCTTTCTTT. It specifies CSVLGQVTKAFF.